This paragraph reports one TCR beta chain. Its antigen is currently unknown. From the 5' RACE reads, TCRdb lists one entry per CDR3 protein and no DNA. This specimen shows fewer than 550,000 distinct CDR3 sequences; the ten leading clones hold over 1.3%. The sample is drawn from a study of T cells expressing NK-cell markers. Study context: It was sorted CD3+CD56+NKG2C+, CD3+CD56+NKG2C- and CD3+CD56-NKG2C+ T cells that supplied the TCR beta repertoires. Of eight sequenced donors, seven were HCMV-seropositive and one HCMV-seronegative.

The germline CDR1 and CDR2 sequences are ENHRY and SYGVKD. This CDR3 region has 12 residues. Study-level results: The CD3+CD56-NKG2C+ fraction was also led by these clonotypes in a few donors. The share of CD8+ T cells held by dominant NKG2C+ clonotypes was about 1.0-7.5% in roughly 6 donors.

The sequence was collected from a woman between 45 and 65 years old in good health. Sequencing was performed on blood T cells: a sorted CD56 or NKG2C T cell subset, CD4+ or CD8+ T cells, or bulk PBMC T cells (not recorded which). The chain employs TRBV10-3 and TRBJ2-3. The chain's CDR3 is CATTSSTDTQYF.